There are a few counts of the clone carrying this T cell receptor beta chain. This sample is part of a study of blood T cells in healthy people across ages. The CDR3 is made up of 14 amino acids. Trimming pared 2 bases from V and 1 base from J, leaving 7 bases between. CDR1 is SNHLY and CDR2 is FYNNEI in the germline V gene. Primers used in a second PCR of about 7 to 11 cycles were a sample-barcoded 5' primer and a J-beta primer mix. TCRdb independently ran MiXCR on the 5' RACE reads; one entry per CDR3 protein. Found here are some 1.7 million distinct CDR3 sequences, approximately 30% of them singletons; the top ten hold less than 9.5%. The donors, all healthy, were Caucasians living in Russia, aged about 6 to 100. Samples each had at least 5 micrograms of total RNA extracted.

The J gene is TRBJ2-3, the V gene TRBV2; no definite D call. The sequence came from a woman aged 25 to 39 in good health. The material sequenced was blood. CDR3 in DNA: TGTGCCAGCAGTGAAAACGGCGGCACAGATACGCAGTATTTT. It is translated as CASSENGGTDTQYF.